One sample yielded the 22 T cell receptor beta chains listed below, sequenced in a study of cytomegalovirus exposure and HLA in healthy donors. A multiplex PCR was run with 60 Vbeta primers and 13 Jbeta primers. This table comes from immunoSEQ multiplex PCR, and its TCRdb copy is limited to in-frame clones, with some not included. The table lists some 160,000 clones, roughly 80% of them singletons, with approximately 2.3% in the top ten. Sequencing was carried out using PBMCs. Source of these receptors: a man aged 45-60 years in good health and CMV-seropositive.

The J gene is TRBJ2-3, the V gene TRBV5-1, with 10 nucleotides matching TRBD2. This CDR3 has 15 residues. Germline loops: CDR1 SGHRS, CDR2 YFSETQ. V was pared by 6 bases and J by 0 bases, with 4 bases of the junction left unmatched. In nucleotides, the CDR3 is TGCGCCAGCACAAGAGCGGGGGGGAGCACAGATACGCAGTATTTT. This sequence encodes CASTRAGGSTDTQYF. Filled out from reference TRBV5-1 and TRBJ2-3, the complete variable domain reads KAGVTQTPRYLIKTRGQQVTLSCSPISGHRSVSWYQQTPGQGLQFLFEYFSETQRNKGNFPGRFSGRQFSNSRSEMNVSTLELGDSALYLCASTRAGGSTDTQYFGPGTRLTVL.

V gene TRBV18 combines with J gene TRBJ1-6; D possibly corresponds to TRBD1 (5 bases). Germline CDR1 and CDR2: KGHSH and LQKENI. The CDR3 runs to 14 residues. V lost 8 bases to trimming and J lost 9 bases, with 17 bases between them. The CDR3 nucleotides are TGTGCCAGCGTGCAGGGAAAAGGGGTTTCACCCCTCCACTTT. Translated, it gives CASVQGKGVSPLHF.

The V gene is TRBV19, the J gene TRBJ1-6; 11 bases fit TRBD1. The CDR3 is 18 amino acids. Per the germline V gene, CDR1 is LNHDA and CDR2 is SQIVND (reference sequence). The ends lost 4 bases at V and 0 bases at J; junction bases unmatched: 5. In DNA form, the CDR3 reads TGTGCCAGTAGTACGGGACAGGGGGAGAGCTCCTATAATTCACCCCTCCACTTT. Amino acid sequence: CASSTGQGESSYNSPLHF.

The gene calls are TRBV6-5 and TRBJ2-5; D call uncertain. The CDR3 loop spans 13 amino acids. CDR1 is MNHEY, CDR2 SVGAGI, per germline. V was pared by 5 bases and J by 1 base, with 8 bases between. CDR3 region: CASSQIPQETQYF. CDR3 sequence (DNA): TGTGCCAGCAGTCAGATACCCCAAGAGACCCAGTACTTC.

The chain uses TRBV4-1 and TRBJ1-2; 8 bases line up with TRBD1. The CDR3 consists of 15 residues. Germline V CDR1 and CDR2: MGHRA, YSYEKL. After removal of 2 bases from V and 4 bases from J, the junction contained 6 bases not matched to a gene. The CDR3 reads CASSQPGQGSYGYTF. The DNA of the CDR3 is TGCGCCAGCAGCCAACCCGGACAGGGATCCTATGGCTACACCTTC.

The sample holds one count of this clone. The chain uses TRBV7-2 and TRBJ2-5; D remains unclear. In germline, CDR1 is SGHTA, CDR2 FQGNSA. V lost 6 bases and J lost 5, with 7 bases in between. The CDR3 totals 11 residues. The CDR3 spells CASSIGETQYF. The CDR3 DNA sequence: TGTGCCAGCAGTATCGGGGAGACCCAGTACTTC. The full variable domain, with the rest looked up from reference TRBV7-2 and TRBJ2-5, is GAGVSQSPSNKVTEKGKDVELRCDPISGHTALYWYRQSLGQGLEFLIYFQGNSAPDKSGLPSDRFSAERTGGSVSTLTIQRTQQEDSAVYLCASSIGETQYFGPGTRLLVL.

As DNA, the CDR3 is TGTGCCAGCAGCGTATTAGCGGGGAGCAACGAGCAGTACTTC. Translation: CASSVLAGSNEQYF. The rearrangement links TRBV9 to TRBJ2-7, with TRBD2 identical over 8 bases. Trimming removed 1 base from V and 5 bases from J; junction bases left unmatched: 5. There are 14 residues in the CDR3. CDR1 and CDR2 (germline): SGDLS, YYNGEE. Full variable domain (rest looked up from reference TRBV9 and TRBJ2-7): DSGVTQTPKHLITATGQRVTLRCSPRSGDLSVYWYQQSLDQGLQFLIQYYNGEERAKGNILERFSAQQFPDLHSELNLSSLELGDSALYFCASSVLAGSNEQYFGPGTRLTVT.

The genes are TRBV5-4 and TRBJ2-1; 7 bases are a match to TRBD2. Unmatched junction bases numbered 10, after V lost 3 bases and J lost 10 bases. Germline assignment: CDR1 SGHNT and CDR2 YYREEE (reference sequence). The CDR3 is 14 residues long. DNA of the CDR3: TGTGCCAGCAGCTCCGGACTAGTTCAGTACGAGCAGTTCTTC. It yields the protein CASSSGLVQYEQFF.

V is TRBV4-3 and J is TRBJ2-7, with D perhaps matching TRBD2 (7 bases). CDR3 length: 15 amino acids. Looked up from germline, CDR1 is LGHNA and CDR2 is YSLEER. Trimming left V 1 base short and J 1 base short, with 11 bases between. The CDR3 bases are TGCGCCAGCAGCCAAGGGGGGGGGCCTTCCTACGAGCAGTACTTC. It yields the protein CASSQGGGPSYEQYF.

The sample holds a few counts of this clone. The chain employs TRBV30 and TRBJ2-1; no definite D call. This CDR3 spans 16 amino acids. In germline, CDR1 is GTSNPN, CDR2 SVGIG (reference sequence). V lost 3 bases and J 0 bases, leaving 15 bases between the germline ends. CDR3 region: CAWSPLGLSSYNEQFF. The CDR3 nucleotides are TGTGCCTGGAGCCCGCTAGGTTTGAGCTCCTACAATGAGCAGTTCTTC.

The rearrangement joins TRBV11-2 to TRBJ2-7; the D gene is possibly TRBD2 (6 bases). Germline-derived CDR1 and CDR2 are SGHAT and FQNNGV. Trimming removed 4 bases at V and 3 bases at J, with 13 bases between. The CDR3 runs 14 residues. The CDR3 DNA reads TGTGCCAGCAGCTCGCCGGCGGGACTCTACGAGCAGTACTTC. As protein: CASSSPAGLYEQYF.

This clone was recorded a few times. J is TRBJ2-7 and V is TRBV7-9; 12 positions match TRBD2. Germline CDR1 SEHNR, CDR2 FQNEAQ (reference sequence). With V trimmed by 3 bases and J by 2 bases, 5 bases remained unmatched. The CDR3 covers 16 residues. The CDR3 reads CASSFSTSGGTYEQYF. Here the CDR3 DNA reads TGTGCCAGCAGCTTCTCTACTAGCGGGGGGACCTACGAGCAGTACTTC.

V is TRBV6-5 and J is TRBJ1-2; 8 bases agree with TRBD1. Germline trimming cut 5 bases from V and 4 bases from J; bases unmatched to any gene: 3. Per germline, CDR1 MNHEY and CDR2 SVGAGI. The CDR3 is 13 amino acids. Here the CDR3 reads CASSRTGTYGYTF. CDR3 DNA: TGTGCCAGCAGTCGGACAGGGACCTATGGCTACACCTTC.

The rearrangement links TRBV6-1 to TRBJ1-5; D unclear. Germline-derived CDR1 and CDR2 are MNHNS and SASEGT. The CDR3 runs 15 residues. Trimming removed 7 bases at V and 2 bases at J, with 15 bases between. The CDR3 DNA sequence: TGTGCCAGCACCTACCCCGACAACGGCAATCAGCCCCAGCATTTT. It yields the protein CASTYPDNGNQPQHF.

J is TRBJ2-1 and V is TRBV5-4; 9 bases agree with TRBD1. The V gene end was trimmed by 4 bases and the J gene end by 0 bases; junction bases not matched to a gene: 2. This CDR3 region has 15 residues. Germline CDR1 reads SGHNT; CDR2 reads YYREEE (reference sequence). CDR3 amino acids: CASSPGQGSYNEQFF. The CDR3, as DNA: TGTGCCAGCAGCCCGGGACAGGGCTCCTACAATGAGCAGTTCTTC.

CDR3 protein: CASSLFPGGQETQYF. CDR3 DNA sequence: TGTGCCAGCAGCTTGTTCCCGGGGGGACAAGAGACCCAGTACTTC. This chain connects TRBV7-2 to TRBJ2-5; TRBD2 aligns across 7 bases. Germline V CDR1 and CDR2: SGHTA, FQGNSA. V lost 3 bases and J lost 2; bases outside the gene matches: 6. CDR3 length equals 15 residues.

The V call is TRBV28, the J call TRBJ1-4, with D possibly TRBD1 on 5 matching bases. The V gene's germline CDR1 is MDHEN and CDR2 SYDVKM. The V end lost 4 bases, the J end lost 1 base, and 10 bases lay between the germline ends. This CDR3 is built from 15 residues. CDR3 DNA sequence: TGTGCCAGCAGTTCTGACGGGGGAACTAATGAAAAACTGTTTTTT. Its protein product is CASSSDGGTNEKLFF.

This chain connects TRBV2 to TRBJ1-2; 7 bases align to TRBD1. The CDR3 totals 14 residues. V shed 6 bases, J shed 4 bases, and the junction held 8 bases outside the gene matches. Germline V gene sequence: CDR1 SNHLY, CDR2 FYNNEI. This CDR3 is CASSDETGSYGYTF. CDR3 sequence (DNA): TGTGCCAGCAGCGATGAGACAGGGAGCTATGGCTACACCTTC.

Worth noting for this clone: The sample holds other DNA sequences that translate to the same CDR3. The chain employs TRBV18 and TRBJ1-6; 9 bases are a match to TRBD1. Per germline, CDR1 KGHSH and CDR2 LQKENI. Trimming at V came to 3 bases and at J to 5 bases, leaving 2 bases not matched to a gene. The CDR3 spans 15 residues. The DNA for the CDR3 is TGTGCCAGCTCACCGGGACAGGGAGATAATTCACCCCTCCACTTT. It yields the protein CASSPGQGDNSPLHF.

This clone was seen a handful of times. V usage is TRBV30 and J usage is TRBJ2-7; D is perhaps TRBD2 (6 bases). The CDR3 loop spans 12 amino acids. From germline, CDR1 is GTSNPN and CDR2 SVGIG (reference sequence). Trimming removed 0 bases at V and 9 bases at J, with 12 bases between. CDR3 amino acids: CAWSVLVGGQYF. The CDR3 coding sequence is TGTGCCTGGAGTGTGCTTGTGGGGGGGCAGTACTTC.

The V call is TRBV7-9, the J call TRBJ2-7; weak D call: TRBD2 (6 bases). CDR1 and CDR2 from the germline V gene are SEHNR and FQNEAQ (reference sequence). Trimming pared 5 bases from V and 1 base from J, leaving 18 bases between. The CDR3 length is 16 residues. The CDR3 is CASSPKEGWVSYEQYF. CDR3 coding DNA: TGTGCCAGCAGCCCAAAGGAGGGCTGGGTGTCCTACGAGCAGTACTTC.

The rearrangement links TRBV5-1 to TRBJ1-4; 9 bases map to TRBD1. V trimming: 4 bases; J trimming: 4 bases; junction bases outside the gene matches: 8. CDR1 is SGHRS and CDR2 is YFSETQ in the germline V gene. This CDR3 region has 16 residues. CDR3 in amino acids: CASSLGQGPFNEKLFF. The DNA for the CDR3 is TGCGCCAGCAGCCTCGGACAGGGGCCTTTTAATGAAAAACTGTTTTTT. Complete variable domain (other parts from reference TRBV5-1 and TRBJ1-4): KAGVTQTPRYLIKTRGQQVTLSCSPISGHRSVSWYQQTPGQGLQFLFEYFSETQRNKGNFPGRFSGRQFSNSRSEMNVSTLELGDSALYLCASSLGQGPFNEKLFFGSGTQLSVL.